Given below is one TCR beta chain in context. These data belong to a study of blood T cell repertoires in COVID-19. Study in general: The samples span acute and convalescent COVID-19 from the United States, Italy and Spain. PBMCs, B-cell-depleted T cells, or T cells provided the cDNA or gDNA that made up the material.

In the study's own analysis: Counts of nucleated cells, estimated from reference gene primer amplification, were obtained. Clones were read by immunoSEQ multiplex PCR, and TCRdb kept only the in-frame ones, dropping some. V and J calls plus clone size are reproduced from that table; the DNA served to infer D and trimming. Here the sample spans over 150,000 clones, more than 85% being singletons. V was clipped by 3 bases and J by 8 bases, with 14 bases between them. This CDR3 region has 14 residues. In germline, CDR1 is MNHEY, CDR2 SMNVEV (reference sequence). What was sequenced was peripheral blood. The sequence derives from a young man with acute or convalescent COVID-19. The rearrangement uses TRBV27 and TRBJ1-5; D gene ambiguous. The CDR3 loop is CASSLTAGIEPQHF. The CDR3 nucleotides are TGTGCCAGCAGTTTGACCGCAGGTATCGAGCCCCAGCATTTT.